The 17 T cell receptor beta chains presented below share a single source sample, sequenced in a study of cytomegalovirus exposure and HLA in healthy donors. 13 Jbeta primers and 60 Vbeta primers were used for the PCR. This table comes from immunoSEQ multiplex PCR, and its TCRdb copy is limited to in-frame clones, with some not included. Of approximately 59,000 clones listed, around 68% are singletons. Specimen: PBMCs. The receptor source for this set is a man aged 40-55 years in good health and CMV-seropositive.

On this clone itself: Relative to the germline gene, one junction end is altered; a read error may explain this. The CDR3 sequence is CAISAGTSLQCF. For the CDR3, the DNA is TGTGCCATCAGTGCGGGAACCTCTCTGCAGTGCTTC. The V and J genes are TRBV10-3 and TRBJ2-7; D might be TRBD2 (5 bases). This CDR3 comprises 12 residues. Germline V gives CDR1 ENHRY, CDR2 SYGVKD.

The V gene is TRBV18, the J gene TRBJ1-6; TRBD1 matches at 8 bases. Germline assignment: CDR1 KGHSH and CDR2 LQKENI. Trimming took 5 bases from V and 10 from J; bases not matched to a gene: 10. The CDR3 spans 15 residues. Here the CDR3 DNA reads TGTGCCAGCTCAGGGGGCCAGGGGGCAGGGTCACCCCTCCACTTT. It translates to CASSGGQGAGSPLHF.

The rearrangement links TRBV30 to TRBJ2-7, with 13 bases aligning to TRBD2. This CDR3 comprises 15 residues. V dropped 0 bases and J dropped 4; count of bases not matched to a gene: 3. The germline CDR1 and CDR2 sequences are GTSNPN and SVGIG (reference sequence). Here the CDR3 DNA reads TGTGCCTGGAGTGTCACTAGCGGGAGGGGATACGAGCAGTACTTC. The encoded protein is CAWSVTSGRGYEQYF.

This chain uses TRBV9 with TRBJ2-1; 11 bases map to TRBD2. CDR1 is SGDLS, CDR2 YYNGEE, per germline. The CDR3 has 21 residues. The V gene end was trimmed by 0 bases and the J gene end by 0 bases; junction bases not matched to a gene: 14. The CDR3 sequence: CASSVAILASGGSSSYNEQFF. As DNA, the CDR3 is TGTGCCAGCAGCGTAGCAATCCTGGCTAGCGGGGGGTCGAGCTCCTACAATGAGCAGTTCTTC.

The V call is TRBV5-1, the J call TRBJ2-5, with D possibly TRBD1 on 6 matching bases. The CDR3 is made up of 15 amino acids. The V end lost 4 bases, the J end lost 1 base, and 14 bases lay between the germline ends. CDR1 SGHRS and CDR2 YFSETQ come from the germline V gene. Here the CDR3 DNA reads TGCGCCAGCAGCCTACCCGGACAGCGCCAAGAGACCCAGTACTTC. Its translation is CASSLPGQRQETQYF.

The genes are TRBV9 and TRBJ1-4; 7 nucleotides agree with TRBD1. With V trimmed by 4 bases and J by 5 bases, 5 bases remained unmatched. The CDR3 has 14 amino acids. Germline CDR1 and CDR2: SGDLS and YYNGEE. Here the CDR3 reads CASSLQGRNEKLFF. In DNA form, the CDR3 reads TGTGCCAGCAGCTTACAGGGGAGGAATGAAAAACTGTTTTTT. The whole variable domain, remainder taken from reference TRBV9 and TRBJ1-4, is DSGVTQTPKHLITATGQRVTLRCSPRSGDLSVYWYQQSLDQGLQFLIQYYNGEERAKGNILERFSAQQFPDLHSELNLSSLELGDSALYFCASSLQGRNEKLFFGSGTQLSVL.

This clone appeared a few times. This chain uses TRBV6-6 with TRBJ1-4; maybe TRBD1 (5 bases). The CDR3 covers 15 residues. V was pared by 0 bases and J by 0 bases, with 5 bases between. Germline lookup yields CDR1 MNHNY and CDR2 SVGAGI (reference sequence). The CDR3 reads CASSYSTATNEKLFF. Here the CDR3 DNA reads TGTGCCAGCAGTTACTCGACAGCAACTAATGAAAAACTGTTTTTT.

This clone has a single count. The gene calls are TRBV7-9 and TRBJ1-1; possibly TRBD1 for D (5 bases). Between the trimmed V and J ends, which lost 5 bases and 2 bases, there was a span of 18 bases. The V gene's germline CDR1 is SEHNR and CDR2 FQNEAQ (reference sequence). CDR3 length equals 16 residues. The CDR3 DNA follows: TGTGCCAGCAGCGGCGGGGGAGTGTTCAGAAACACTGAAGCTTTCTTT. As protein: CASSGGGVFRNTEAFF.

The V call is TRBV30, the J call TRBJ2-2; 7 positions match TRBD2. After removal of 2 bases from V and 4 bases from J, the junction contained 13 bases not matched to a gene. This CDR3 spans 17 amino acids. Per germline, CDR1 GTSNPN and CDR2 SVGIG (reference sequence). CDR3 coding DNA: TGTGCCTGGAGTCTCCTAGCGGACCTGACTCCCACCGGGGAGCTGTTTTTT. This sequence encodes CAWSLLADLTPTGELFF.

CDR3 residues: CASSPNEQRSYNEQFF. The CDR3 coding sequence is TGTGCCAGCAGCCCAAATGAGCAGCGGTCCTACAATGAGCAGTTCTTC. The V and J genes are TRBV5-6 and TRBJ2-1, with D tentatively TRBD2 (5 bases). From germline, CDR1 is SGHDT and CDR2 YYEEEE. V dropped 4 bases and J dropped 1 base, with 15 bases sitting between them. This CDR3 has 16 residues.

The V and J genes are TRBV7-2 and TRBJ2-1; possible D gene TRBD2, 6 bases. The CDR3 contains 14 residues. Germline V CDR1 and CDR2: SGHTA, FQGNSA. Trimming removed 5 bases at V and 8 bases at J, with 16 bases between. The CDR3 nucleotides are TGTGCCAGCAGCCCTGCGGGTTGGGGGGATGAGCAGTTCTTC. As protein: CASSPAGWGDEQFF.

The genes are TRBV19 and TRBJ2-7, with TRBD1 matching 11 bases. This CDR3 is 16 amino acids long. V was pared by 2 bases and J by 3 bases, with 6 bases of the junction left unmatched. Germline V gene lookup returns CDR1 LNHDA and CDR2 SQIVND (reference sequence). The CDR3 is CASSIRWTGGLYEQYF. CDR3 nucleotide sequence: TGTGCCAGTAGTATACGGTGGACAGGGGGCCTCTACGAGCAGTACTTC.

The chain has TRBV7-9 and TRBJ2-1; D gene unclear. The CDR3 runs to 10 residues. Germline loops: CDR1 SEHNR, CDR2 FQNEAQ (reference sequence). V was cut by 3 bases and J by 10 bases, with 4 bases left in between. CDR3 residues: CASSFLEQFF. The CDR3 nucleotides read TGTGCCAGCAGCTTCCTGGAGCAGTTCTTC.

V usage is TRBV18 and J usage is TRBJ2-3; 7 bases match TRBD2. The junction had 18 bases not matched to a gene; V was cut back by 8 bases and J by 7 bases. The CDR3 runs 16 residues. Germline CDR1 is KGHSH and CDR2 is LQKENI. CDR3 protein: CASLTKELTSRYTQYF. The CDR3 DNA reads TGTGCCAGCCTCACCAAGGAGCTGACTAGCCGCTATACGCAGTATTTT.

This chain uses TRBV2 with TRBJ2-7, with 8 bases identical to TRBD1. Germline V gene data show CDR1 as SNHLY and CDR2 as FYNNEI. This CDR3 has 12 amino acids. V shed 5 bases and J 6 bases; nucleotides not matched to a gene: 3. DNA of the CDR3: TGTGCCAGCAGTCAGGGGGCAGTCGAGCAGTACTTC. Translated, it gives CASSQGAVEQYF.

This rearrangement joins TRBV4-3 to TRBJ2-1; no reliable D call. The V end lost 4 bases, the J end lost 5 bases, and 21 bases lay between the germline ends. CDR3 length: 17 amino acids. CDR1 is LGHNA and CDR2 is YSLEER in the germline V gene. CDR3 region: CASSLSASGRRDNEQFF. DNA for the CDR3: TGCGCCAGCAGCCTCTCGGCGTCGGGTCGGCGAGACAATGAGCAGTTCTTC.

V is TRBV4-2 and J is TRBJ1-1; D remains unclear. The CDR3 covers 14 residues. The V end was cut by 5 bases, the J end by 8 bases, with 18 bases between. From germline, CDR1 is LGHNA and CDR2 YNFKEQ. The CDR3 spells CASSLAFGPPEAFF. CDR3 sequence (DNA): TGTGCCAGCAGCTTGGCCTTTGGTCCACCCGAAGCTTTCTTT.